Shown below are 4 T cell receptor beta chains from a single sample sequenced in a study of response to subunit inactivated influenza vaccine. One entry per CDR3 protein results from TCRdb running MiXCR on the RT-PCR reads. The table lists around 470,000 distinct CDR3 sequences, 6% to 9% of them singletons. The starting material was PBMCs from blood, obtained less than 30 months after vaccination. These receptors came from a man aged 45-69 years who received an inactivated influenza vaccine.

This clonotype was observed a few times. This chain joins TRBV20-1 and TRBJ2-5; 12 positions agree with TRBD2. Germline V gives CDR1 DFQATT, CDR2 SNEGSKA (reference sequence). V trimming: 1 base; J trimming: 1 base; junction bases outside the gene matches: 4. The CDR3 has 16 residues. The DNA for the CDR3 is TGCAGTGCTAGAGGACTAGCGGGGGACGCCCAAGAGACCCAGTACTTC. This gives the protein CSARGLAGDAQETQYF.

About this clonotype itself: An end of the junction differs from the germline gene, which may be a read error. The V and J genes are TRBV6-1 and TRBJ2-2; TRBD2 matches 7 bases. Looked up from germline, CDR1 is MNHNS and CDR2 is SASEGT. This CDR3 region has 16 residues. The CDR3 loop is CASTKTSYLGTGELFF. The CDR3 nucleotides are TGTGCCAGCACCAAGACTAGCTACTTGGGGACCGGGGAGTTGTTTTTT.

The sample holds many counts of this clonotype. CDR3 sequence reads: CASSPGTGAGNTIYF. In DNA, the CDR3 is TGCGCCAGCAGCCCCGGGACAGGGGCTGGAAACACCATATATTTT. This chain connects TRBV4-3 to TRBJ1-3; 10 nucleotides match TRBD1. The V gene end was trimmed by 4 bases and the J gene end by 2 bases; junction bases not matched to a gene: 2. From germline, CDR1 is LGHNA and CDR2 YSLEER. The CDR3 sequence is 15 residues long.

The rearrangement joins TRBV5-6 to TRBJ2-6; D is ambiguous. V was shortened by 4 bases and J by 1 base, with 15 bases between the two germline ends. The CDR3 consists of 17 residues. Germline lookup yields CDR1 SGHDT and CDR2 YYEEEE. The CDR3 sequence is CASSTPNPLSGANVLTF. The CDR3 nucleotides read TGTGCCAGCAGCACCCCGAACCCCCTATCTGGGGCCAACGTCCTGACTTTC.